The 3 T cell receptor beta chains in this list originate from one sample, sequenced in a study of blood T cell repertoires in COVID-19. The repertoire was sequenced with immunoSEQ multiplex PCR; TCRdb's copy has only in-frame clones and lacks some. This table holds 330,000 or so clones, around nine tenths found once. The sample comprised PBMCs or T cells enriched from blood (not recorded which). These receptors were obtained from a man aged 25 to 45 who had recovered from COVID-19.

V usage is TRBV5-4 and J usage is TRBJ2-2; TRBD2 agrees at 13 bases. The V and J ends lost 3 bases and 3 bases, in that order; junction bases with no gene match: 2. CDR3 length equals 16 residues. Germline V gene sequence: CDR1 SGHNT, CDR2 YYREEE (reference sequence). In nucleotides, the CDR3 is TGTGCCAGCAGCTCCGGACTAGCGGGGGACACCGGGGAGCTGTTTTTT. It codes for CASSSGLAGDTGELFF. The full variable domain, in which reference TRBV5-4 and TRBJ2-2 provide the parts outside the CDR3, is ETGVTQSPTHLIKTRGQQVTLRCSSQSGHNTVSWYQQALGQGPQFIFQYYREEENGRGNFPPRFSGLQFPNYSSELNVNALELDDSALYLCASSSGLAGDTGELFFGEGSRLTVL.

This sequence joins TRBV7-8 and TRBJ1-1; possibly TRBD1 for D (5 bases). Germline CDR1 reads SGHVS; CDR2 reads FQNEAQ. V was trimmed by 5 bases and J by 1 base, leaving 14 bases between them. CDR3 size: 15 residues. CDR3 sequence (DNA): TGTGCCAGCAGCCGGGTCGGAGGGACGAACACTGAAGCTTTCTTT. Translation: CASSRVGGTNTEAFF.

The J gene is TRBJ2-1, the V gene TRBV5-5; D possibly corresponds to TRBD2 (6 bases). Trimming took off 3 bases at V and 9 bases at J, with 13 bases between the two ends. This CDR3 is 13 amino acids long. Germline values: CDR1 SGHKS, CDR2 YYEKEE (reference sequence). The CDR3 DNA reads TGTGCCAGCAGCTCTCTACTAGCTTCTGAGCAGTTCTTC. Translating it yields CASSSLLASEQFF.